This T cell receptor beta chain was captured by sequencing in a study of identical twins. This clonotype has more than one count but fewer than ten. Trimming pared 3 bases from V and 5 bases from J, leaving 10 bases between. This CDR3 has 13 residues. TCRdb itself ran the 5' RACE reads through MiXCR, one entry per CDR3 protein. Here the sample spans 500,000 to 600,000 distinct CDR3 sequences, under 25% being singletons. These data also featured in a second study, about T cells expressing NK-cell markers.

The clonotype comes from a woman aged 18-35 years in good health. The rearrangement joins TRBV12-3 or TRBV12-4 to TRBJ2-5, with D hard to call. The specimen was CD4+ T cells sorted from blood. CDR3 region: CASSLDPWETQYF. In DNA form, the CDR3 reads TGTGCCAGCAGTTTGGACCCCTGGGAGACCCAGTACTTC.